This TCR beta chain was identified in a study of Ad26.COV2.S vaccination and SARS-CoV-2 variants (dated by TCRdb to the early 2020s). Regarding the complete study: Vaccine-arm donors came from COV1001, a multicentre, randomized, double-blind, placebo-controlled phase I-IIa trial of Ad26.COV2.S in healthy adults. Dosing of Ad26.COV2.S was intramuscular, at either 5x10^10 or 1x10^11 viral particles, delivered as one shot or as two shots spaced 56 days apart. TCRbeta repertoire sequencing was used to assess the specificity and breadth of SARS-CoV-2-reactive T cell receptors after Ad26.COV2.S vaccination. A total of 32 samples were included in the TCR-sequenced set, comprising around 19 Ad26.COV2.S vaccine recipients, 5 placebo recipients and 8 SARS-CoV-2 convalescent individuals. Trial participants were randomized into five groups of five, in which low-dose or high-dose Ad26.COV2.S was given once or twice, or placebo was given on both occasions. Investigators did not know the trial group allocation while performing experiments and assessing outcomes.

The immunoSEQ Assay was used to sequence TCRbeta CDR3 regions. After extraction, genomic DNA underwent amplification by bias-controlled multiplex PCR, followed by high-throughput sequencing. The paper's data handling went like this. To quantify the absolute abundance of every unique TCRbeta CDR3 region, sequences were collapsed and filtered. T cell fraction was estimated by normalization of TCRbeta template counts to usable DNA, with usable DNA being measured through amplification of reference genes present in all nucleated cells. Repertoire TCRs were annotated as SARS-CoV-2-specific by exact matching of V gene, CDR3 amino acid sequence and J gene to a known reactive TCR set. The reference SARS-CoV-2 TCR set was derived from MIRA and filtered for enrichment in COVID-19-positive ImmuneCODE repertoires, a step that removed public or cross-reactive TCRs. Using the MIRA antigens, annotated TCRs were further analysed by specific ORF or by position within an ORF. Breadth was defined as annotated unique rearrangements over total unique productive rearrangements; depth was the summed frequency of those rearrangements. Two-sided Wilcoxon rank-sum tests were used to compare TCR breadth between groups. Imported from immuneACCESS, the table was reduced by TCRdb to in-frame sequences with V and J called. These copies leave out some clones; in studies compared against another copy, an unresolved V gene accounts for under half, and the cause of the remainder is not known. D and trimming were read from the DNA, whereas the V and J calls and clone size are those reported in that table. The sample table records fewer than 500,000 clones; around 91% of these occur just once. The ten largest clones add up to 4.3% of the sample.

The treatment or condition label on this specimen signifies: around 19 received Ad26.COV2.S at low or high dose, single or two shots; several received placebo; per-sample allocation not given. For vaccine and placebo recipients, the sequenced repertoires came from samples collected on day 63 after the first injection. Cohort 1b enrolled around 24 adults aged 18-55 years at a single site in Boston, USA, between 29 July and 7 August 2020. As a vaccine, Ad26.COV2.S was a replication-incompetent adenovirus type 26 vector that expressed a prefusion-stabilized SARS-CoV-2 spike protein derived from the original Wuhan strain. About this clone itself: Its antigen remains undetermined. Base quality data are lacking; no much larger clone is found one base away.

CDR1 and CDR2 are read off the germline V gene as MNHEY and SVGEGT. The CDR3 contains 13 residues, cysteine and phenylalanine counted. The CDR3 DNA has 39 bases and is translated from base 1. The germline ends are 10 bases apart after V is trimmed by 2 bases and J by 8 bases. Overall results and qualifications from the work: Ad26.COV2.S recipients had higher spike-specific TCR breadth than placebo recipients (P = 0.0014). The authors noted that the TCR breadth and depth analyses may have underestimated total T cell responses. Comparing responses between vaccine doses or regimens was not something the study was powered to do. After vaccination, spike-specific CD8+ and CD4+ T cell responses were reported to show substantial breadth. Vaccine and placebo recipients had comparable non-spike TCR breadth, which fits with the vaccine containing only spike.

Rearrangement joined TRBV6-2 or TRBV6-3 to TRBJ2-1, with the D gene call left open. The specimen comprised peripheral blood, sampled in a trial of Ad26.COV2.S vaccine versus placebo. This receptor was obtained from a person between 18 and 60 years old who received the Ad26.COV2.S COVID-19 vaccine or a placebo. The CDR3 here reads CASSYEPLDEQFF. In nucleotides, the sequence is TGTGCCAGCAGTTACGAACCGCTCGATGAGCAGTTCTTC.